This entry lists 20 T cell receptor beta chains sequenced from one sample in a study of cytomegalovirus exposure and HLA in healthy donors. The PCR made use of 60 Vbeta and 13 Jbeta primers. Here immunoSEQ multiplex PCR was the method, and the copy in TCRdb shows in-frame clones only, minus some. The sample consists of 250,000 to 350,000 clones, just over 70% of them appearing once. The source material was PBMCs. The receptors were sampled from a female donor in good health and CMV-seronegative.

The chain recombines TRBV4-1 with TRBJ1-2, with a possible D match to TRBD1 (6 bases). Per germline, CDR1 MGHRA and CDR2 YSYEKL. V lost 2 bases and J lost 6, with 13 bases in between. The CDR3 sequence is 14 residues long. CDR3 in amino acids: CASSQPGQTNGYTF. The CDR3 nucleotides are TGCGCCAGCAGCCAACCGGGACAAACTAATGGCTACACCTTC.

The V call is TRBV7-2, the J call TRBJ2-5; no clear D gene. Germline CDR1 is SGHTA and CDR2 is FQGNSA. The CDR3 consists of 11 residues. V gave up 4 bases and J gave up 7 bases, with 7 bases separating them. CDR3 residues: CASSSRGTQYF. For the CDR3, the DNA is TGTGCCAGCAGCTCCAGAGGGACCCAGTACTTC.

CDR3 loop: CASSALTSMGNEQFF. CDR3 in DNA: TGTGCCAGCAGCGCCTTGACTAGCATGGGGAATGAGCAGTTCTTC. The chain employs TRBV9 and TRBJ2-1; 7 bases line up with TRBD2. CDR1 is SGDLS, CDR2 YYNGEE, per germline. J gave up 7 bases and V 3 bases, and 10 bases lay outside the gene matches. There are 15 residues in the CDR3.

This chain uses TRBV5-5 with TRBJ2-7; tentatively, D is TRBD1 (6 bases). CDR1 is SGHKS, CDR2 YYEKEE, per germline (reference sequence). Trimming shortened V by 5 bases and J by 3 bases, and 21 bases separated the two germline ends. The CDR3 extends over 16 amino acids. CDR3 residues: CASRRGGIEGYYEQYF. The DNA for the CDR3 is TGTGCCAGCAGGAGAGGGGGTATTGAGGGATACTACGAGCAGTACTTC. The full variable domain, completed using reference TRBV5-5 and TRBJ2-7, is DAGVTQSPTHLIKTRGQQVTLRCSPISGHKSVSWYQQVLGQGPQFIFQYYEKEERGRGNFPDRFSARQFPNYSSELNVNALLLGDSALYLCASRRGGIEGYYEQYFGPGTRLTVT.

The chain employs TRBV13 and TRBJ2-1; 11 bases match TRBD2. The V segment lost 5 bases and the J segment 10 bases; nucleotides outside the gene matches: 13. Germline V gene lookup returns CDR1 PRHDT and CDR2 FYEKMQ (reference sequence). This CDR3 has 16 amino acids. The CDR3 bases are TGTGCCAGCAGCCCCGTGTTTACTAGCGGGGGAGGAGAGCAGTTCTTC. This encodes CASSPVFTSGGGEQFF.

CDR3 sequence reads: CASSSDPGQTYEQYF. The CDR3 coding sequence is TGCGCCAGCAGCTCAGACCCGGGACAGACCTACGAGCAGTACTTC. V gene TRBV5-1 combines with J gene TRBJ2-7, with 7 nucleotides matching TRBD1. The junction had 8 bases not matched to a gene; V was cut back by 3 bases and J by 2 bases. In germline, CDR1 is SGHRS, CDR2 YFSETQ. This CDR3 spans 15 amino acids.

The chain couples TRBV5-1 to TRBJ2-7; 10 bases align to TRBD2. This CDR3 is 16 amino acids long. Trimming cost V 8 bases and J 2 bases; bases outside gene matches: 13. Germline V gene lookup returns CDR1 SGHRS and CDR2 YFSETQ. CDR3 coding DNA: TGCGCCAGTCATACACCAGCCGGGACTAGCGCCTACGAGCAGTACTTC. This translates into CASHTPAGTSAYEQYF.

The chain joins TRBV5-1 to TRBJ1-5; 7 bases map to TRBD1. Unmatched junction bases numbered 2, after V lost 4 bases and J lost 1 base. The germline V gene encodes CDR1 SGHRS and CDR2 YFSETQ. The CDR3 is 14 residues long. The CDR3 reads CASSLGQSNQPQHF. For the CDR3, the DNA is TGCGCCAGCAGCCTGGGACAGAGCAATCAGCCCCAGCATTTT. The full variable domain, in which reference TRBV5-1 and TRBJ1-5 provide the parts outside the CDR3, is KAGVTQTPRYLIKTRGQQVTLSCSPISGHRSVSWYQQTPGQGLQFLFEYFSETQRNKGNFPGRFSGRQFSNSRSEMNVSTLELGDSALYLCASSLGQSNQPQHFGDGTRLSIL.

The gene calls are TRBV7-6 and TRBJ1-3, with TRBD1 matching 7 bases. CDR1 and CDR2 from the germline V gene are SGHVS and FNYEAQ. V was pared by 0 bases and J by 0 bases, with 5 bases of the junction left unmatched. CDR3 size: 17 residues. The CDR3 nucleotides are TGTGCCAGCAGCTTAGCGGGGGGACAGCTCTCTGGAAACACCATATATTTT. The encoded protein is CASSLAGGQLSGNTIYF.

The genes are TRBV14 and TRBJ1-1, with a weak D call TRBD1 (6 bases). The CDR3 has 16 residues. The germline V and J ends were trimmed by 2 bases and 4 bases, with 17 bases remaining between them. Germline loops: CDR1 SGHDN, CDR2 FVKESK. CDR3 coding DNA: TGTGCCAGCAGCCAACCAAAGGGGGGGGGAGGCACTGAAGCTTTCTTT. Amino acids: CASSQPKGGGGTEAFF.

The gene calls are TRBV30 and TRBJ2-7; the match to TRBD2 covers 11 bases. From germline, CDR1 is GTSNPN and CDR2 SVGIG (reference sequence). This CDR3 contains 19 residues. V gave up 3 bases and J gave up 2 bases; unmatched junction bases: 18. Here the CDR3 reads CAWSYPVGSGRAGPYEQYF. CDR3 DNA: TGTGCCTGGAGCTACCCTGTGGGTAGCGGGAGGGCCGGGCCCTACGAGCAGTACTTC.

This clone came up a few times. The chain has TRBV5-4 and TRBJ1-1; 9 bases are shared with TRBD1. The length of the CDR3 is 17 residues. In germline, CDR1 is SGHNT, CDR2 YYREEE (reference sequence). V lost 3 bases to trimming and J lost 3 bases; unmatched junction nucleotides: 12. DNA for the CDR3: TGTGCCAGCAGCTCTACCGGGACAGGGTTTTTTGACACTGAAGCTTTCTTT. Protein sequence: CASSSTGTGFFDTEAFF.

The gene calls are TRBV10-3 and TRBJ1-5, with TRBD1 as a possible D gene (6 bases). This CDR3 has 16 residues. Germline V gene data show CDR1 as ENHRY and CDR2 as SYGVKD. V was cut by 4 bases and J by 4 bases, with 17 bases left in between. The CDR3 bases are TGTGCCATCAGTGTGGCTGCTAGGGGGGGTAATCAGCCCCAGCATTTT. As protein: CAISVAARGGNQPQHF.

This rearrangement joins TRBV14 to TRBJ1-2; TRBD1 agrees at 8 bases. The CDR3 extends over 15 amino acids. The V gene end was trimmed by 0 bases and the J gene end by 5 bases; junction bases not matched to a gene: 5. Germline V gene sequence: CDR1 SGHDN, CDR2 FVKESK. The CDR3 DNA reads TGTGCCAGCAGCCAAGAATATACAGGGGGATATGGCTACACCTTC. This sequence encodes CASSQEYTGGYGYTF.

The chain combines TRBV5-1 with TRBJ2-5, with 11 bases fitting TRBD2. The CDR3 runs 17 residues. V shed 3 bases, J shed 5 bases, and the junction held 12 bases outside the gene matches. Germline loops: CDR1 SGHRS, CDR2 YFSETQ. Written as DNA, the CDR3 is TGCGCCAGCAGCTCCACGACCACTAGCGGGAGTAGGGAGACCCAGTACTTC. This encodes CASSSTTTSGSRETQYF.

A remark on this clone: The same CDR3 also results from other DNA sequences found in this sample. V usage is TRBV29-1 and J usage is TRBJ1-2; D gene uncertain. This CDR3 is built from 11 residues. The V and J ends lost 4 bases and 1 base respectively, with 4 bases between them. Germline V gene lookup returns CDR1 SQVTM and CDR2 ANQGSEA. The CDR3 protein is CSVAGNYGYTF. DNA for the CDR3: TGCAGCGTTGCCGGTAACTATGGCTACACCTTC.

V gene TRBV28 combines with J gene TRBJ1-4; 9 bases agree with TRBD1. There are 14 residues in the CDR3. Germline V gene lookup returns CDR1 MDHEN and CDR2 SYDVKM. The V and J ends lost 2 bases and 7 bases, in that order; junction bases with no gene match: 2. The DNA for the CDR3 is TGTGCCAGCAGTTTAGGGGACAGGGTTGAAAAACTGTTTTTT. This sequence encodes CASSLGDRVEKLFF.

CDR3 sequence reads: CASSIMMRVRGYTF. The CDR3 nucleotides read TGTGCCAGTAGTATTATGATGAGGGTTCGAGGCTACACCTTC. This chain joins TRBV19 and TRBJ1-2; D gene unclear. Trimming left V 3 bases short and J 8 bases short, with 16 bases between. CDR3 length equals 14 residues. The germline V gene encodes CDR1 LNHDA and CDR2 SQIVND (reference sequence).

The genes are TRBV5-6 and TRBJ2-7; 12 nucleotides match TRBD2. In germline, CDR1 is SGHDT, CDR2 YYEEEE. V lost 2 bases and J lost 7; bases outside the gene matches: 7. The CDR3 loop spans 15 amino acids. The CDR3 here is CASSLRLAGVREQYF. CDR3 sequence (DNA): TGTGCCAGCAGCTTAAGACTAGCGGGAGTAAGAGAGCAGTACTTC.

This clone has just one count. This chain uses TRBV5-4 with TRBJ2-7, with 9 positions matching TRBD2. The CDR3 covers 15 residues. V shed 4 bases, J shed 2 bases, and the junction held 7 bases outside the gene matches. CDR1 and CDR2 (germline): SGHNT, YYREEE (reference sequence). CDR3 sequence reads: CASSGSGSPPYEQYF. The CDR3 DNA reads as TGTGCCAGCAGCGGTAGCGGGAGCCCCCCCTACGAGCAGTACTTC.